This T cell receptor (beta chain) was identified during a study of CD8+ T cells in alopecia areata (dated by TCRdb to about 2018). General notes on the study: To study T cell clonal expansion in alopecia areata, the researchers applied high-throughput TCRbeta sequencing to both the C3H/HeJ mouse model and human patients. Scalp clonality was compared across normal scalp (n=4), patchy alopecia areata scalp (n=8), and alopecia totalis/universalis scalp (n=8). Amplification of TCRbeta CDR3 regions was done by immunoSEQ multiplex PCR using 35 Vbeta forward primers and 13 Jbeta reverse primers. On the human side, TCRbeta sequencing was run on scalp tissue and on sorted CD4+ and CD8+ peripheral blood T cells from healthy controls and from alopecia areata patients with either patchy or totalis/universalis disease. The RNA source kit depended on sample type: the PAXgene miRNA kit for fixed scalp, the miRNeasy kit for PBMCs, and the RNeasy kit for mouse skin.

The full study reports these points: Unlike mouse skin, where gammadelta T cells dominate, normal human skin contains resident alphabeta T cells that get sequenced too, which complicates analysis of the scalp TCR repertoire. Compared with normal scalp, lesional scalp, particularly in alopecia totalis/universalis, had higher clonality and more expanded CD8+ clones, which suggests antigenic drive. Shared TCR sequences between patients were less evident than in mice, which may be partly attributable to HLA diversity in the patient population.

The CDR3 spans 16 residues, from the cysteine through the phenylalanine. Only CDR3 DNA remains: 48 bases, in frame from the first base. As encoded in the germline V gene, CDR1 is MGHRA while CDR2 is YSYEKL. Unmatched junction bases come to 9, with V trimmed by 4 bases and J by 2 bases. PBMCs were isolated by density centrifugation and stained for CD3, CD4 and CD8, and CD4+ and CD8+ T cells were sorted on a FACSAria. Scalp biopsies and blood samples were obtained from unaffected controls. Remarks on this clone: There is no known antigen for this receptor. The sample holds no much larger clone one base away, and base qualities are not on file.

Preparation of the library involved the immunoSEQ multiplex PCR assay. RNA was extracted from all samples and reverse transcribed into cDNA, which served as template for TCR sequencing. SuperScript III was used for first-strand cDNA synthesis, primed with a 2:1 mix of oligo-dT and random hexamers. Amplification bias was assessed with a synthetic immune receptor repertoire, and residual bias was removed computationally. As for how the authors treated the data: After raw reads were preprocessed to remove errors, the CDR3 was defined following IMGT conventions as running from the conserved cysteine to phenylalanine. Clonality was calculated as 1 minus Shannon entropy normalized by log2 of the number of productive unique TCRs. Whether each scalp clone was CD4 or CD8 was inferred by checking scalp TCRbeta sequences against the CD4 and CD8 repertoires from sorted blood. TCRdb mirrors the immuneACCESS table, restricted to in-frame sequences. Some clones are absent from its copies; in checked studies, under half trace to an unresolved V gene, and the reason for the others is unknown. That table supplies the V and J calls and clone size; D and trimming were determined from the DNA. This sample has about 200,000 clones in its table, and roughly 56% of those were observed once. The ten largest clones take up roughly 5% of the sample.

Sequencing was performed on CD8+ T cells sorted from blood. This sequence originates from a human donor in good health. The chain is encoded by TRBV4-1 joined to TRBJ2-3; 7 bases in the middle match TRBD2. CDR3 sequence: CASSPGLGSPTDTQYF. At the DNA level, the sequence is TGCGCCAGCAGCCCAGGACTAGGCTCCCCCACAGATACGCAGTATTTT.